These 16 T cell receptor beta chains were all obtained from the same sample, sequenced in a study of T-cell reconstitution after alpha-beta-depleted transplantation in children. TCRbeta library preparation incorporated unique molecular identifiers. TCRdb redid the calling of the PCR reads with MiXCR, one entry per CDR3 protein. The sample lists 700,000 or so distinct CDR3 sequences, approximately 14% occurring once. Here the sequenced sample was PBMCs, taken before TCRalphabeta/CD19-depleted stem cell transplant. These receptors all come from a girl aged 2-15 years with congenital amegakaryocytic thrombocytopenia, due to receive a stem cell transplant.

Turning to this clonotype: Being one base from a much bigger clone, this may be a read error. The chain employs TRBV12-3 or TRBV12-4 and TRBJ2-1, with TRBD2 matching over 7 bases. The CDR3 sequence is 12 residues long. CDR3 protein: CASQLAINELFF. In DNA form, the CDR3 reads TGTGCCAGCCAACTAGCGATCAATGAGCTGTTCTTC.

This clonotype was counted only a few times. V and J are TRBV18 and TRBJ2-7; tentatively, D is TRBD2 (6 bases). Trimming took off 8 bases at V and 1 base at J, with 15 bases between the two ends. CDR3 size: 14 residues. Looked up from germline, CDR1 is KGHSH and CDR2 is LQKENI. CDR3 bases: TGTGCCAGCCTTACGGGAGTAATGTCCTACGAGCAGTACTTC. Translation gives CASLTGVMSYEQYF.

This clonotype appeared a few times. This rearrangement joins TRBV20-1 to TRBJ2-3, with D possibly matching TRBD2 (5 bases). The germline V gene encodes CDR1 DFQATT and CDR2 SNEGSKA (reference sequence). The germline V and J ends were trimmed by 7 bases and 4 bases, with 9 bases remaining between them. The CDR3 is 11 residues long. CDR3 in DNA: TGCAGTGGCCGGGGTGCAGATACGCAGTATTTT. Translated: CSGRGADTQYF.

Comments on this clonotype: A junction boundary mismatches the germline segment, possibly from a read error. In DNA, the CDR3 is TGCGCCAGCAGCCGGACAGACCAAGAGACCCCGTACTTC. It translates to CASSRTDQETPYF. V usage is TRBV5-1 and J usage is TRBJ2-5, with a weak D call TRBD1 (6 bases). The CDR3 extends over 13 amino acids. Germline V gene sequence: CDR1 SGHRS, CDR2 YFSETQ.

This clonotype appeared many times. J is TRBJ2-3 and V is TRBV7-9; D is possibly TRBD1 (5 bases). Germline V gene sequence: CDR1 SEHNR, CDR2 FQNEAQ (reference sequence). Trimming left V 9 bases short and J 2 bases short, with 21 bases between. The CDR3 totals 16 residues. CDR3 nucleotides: TGTGCCAGTCTCAGGGTCGTCGCTTTAGTCACAGATACGCAGTATTTT. Residues: CASLRVVALVTDTQYF. The entire variable domain, with the rest obtained from reference TRBV7-9 and TRBJ2-3, is as follows: DTGVSQNPRHKITKRGQNVTFRCDPISEHNRLYWYRQTLGQGPEFLTYFQNEAQLEKSRLLSDRFSAERPKGSFSTLEIQRTEQGDSAMYLCASLRVVALVTDTQYFGPGTRLTVL.

As to this clonotype: A much more abundant neighbour one base away suggests this may be a read error. Without the conserved terminal phenylalanine or tryptophan, this CDR3 likely stems from a read error. The J gene is TRBJ2-7, the V gene TRBV28; the D gene could be TRBD1 or TRBD2 (5 bases each). Germline CDR1 is MDHEN and CDR2 is SYDVKM. Trimming stripped 2 bases from V and 0 bases from J, with 11 bases between. The CDR3 sequence is 15 residues long. Here the CDR3 DNA reads TGTGCCAGCAGTTTACCGAGGGGCAACTCCTACGAGCAGTACTTA. It codes for CASSLPRGNSYEQYL.

This clonotype occurred many times. The chain has TRBV20-1 and TRBJ2-5; a weak D match, TRBD1 (6 bases). V was shortened by 0 bases and J by 5 bases, with 13 bases between the two germline ends. Germline loops: CDR1 DFQATT, CDR2 SNEGSKA (reference sequence). The CDR3 runs to 14 residues. Here the CDR3 DNA reads TGCAGTGCTAGAGATCCCAGGGGTGTGGAGACCCAGTACTTC. This gives the protein CSARDPRGVETQYF.

Details on this clonotype: A single base separates this from a much larger clone, so it may be a read error. The chain couples TRBV6-1 to TRBJ1-2; D not certain. This CDR3 has 12 residues. Germline lookup yields CDR1 MNHNS and CDR2 SASEGT. The CDR3 DNA reads as TGTGCCACCAGTGAACGGGATTATGGCTACACCTTC. It is translated as CATSERDYGYTF.

At least ten counts were recorded for this clonotype. The gene calls are TRBV24-1 and TRBJ2-3; TRBD2 agrees at 9 bases. Trimming cost V 4 bases and J 3 bases; bases outside gene matches: 7. Germline CDR1 reads KGHDR; CDR2 reads SFDVKD. The CDR3 loop spans 16 amino acids. The DNA for the CDR3 is TGTGCCACCAGTGACCCTCAGCGGGAGGAAACAGATACGCAGTATTTT. The encoded protein is CATSDPQREETDTQYF.

This clonotype was recorded at least ten times. The chain joins TRBV7-6 to TRBJ1-1; the D is unclear. CDR1 is SGHVS and CDR2 is FNYEAQ in the germline V gene. Trimming shortened V by 1 base and J by 11 bases, and 14 bases separated the two germline ends. The CDR3 spans 13 residues. CDR3 DNA sequence: TGTGCCAGCAGCTTAGGACGGTCAGGCGGGGCTTTCTTT. It specifies CASSLGRSGGAFF.

This clonotype was picked up many times. This chain links TRBV5-1 with TRBJ1-5, with 9 bases fitting TRBD1. The length of the CDR3 is 20 residues. V lost 6 bases, J lost 3 bases, and 22 bases stayed unmatched. The germline CDR1 and CDR2 sequences are SGHRS and YFSETQ. CDR3 sequence reads: CASTGWGIGEGQGYNQPQHF. The CDR3 DNA sequence: TGCGCCAGCACCGGATGGGGGATAGGAGAGGGACAGGGATACAATCAGCCCCAGCATTTT.

This clonotype was observed many times. The chain combines TRBV7-7 with TRBJ2-1; D is possibly TRBD1 (6 bases). CDR3 length: 14 amino acids. Germline loops: CDR1 SSHAT, CDR2 FNYEAQ (reference sequence). The germline V and J ends were trimmed by 5 bases and 7 bases, with 15 bases remaining between them. The CDR3: CASSQNRDVNEQFF. In DNA, the CDR3 is TGTGCCAGCAGCCAGAACAGGGACGTAAATGAGCAGTTCTTC. Looking up the rest from reference TRBV7-7 and TRBJ2-1 gives the full variable domain: GAGVSQSPRYKVTKRGQDVTLRCDPISSHATLYWYQQALGQGPEFLTYFNYEAQPDKSGLPSDRFSAERPEGSISTLTIQRTEQRDSAMYRCASSQNRDVNEQFFGPGTRLTVL.

This clonotype was counted once. One end of the junction does not line up with germline, which may come from a read error. The V call is TRBV5-1, the J call TRBJ2-7, with a tentative D call TRBD1 (5 bases). The V gene's germline CDR1 is SGHRS and CDR2 YFSETQ. The CDR3 contains 14 residues. CDR3 residues: CASSFQGLLNERYF. For the CDR3, the DNA is TGCGCCAGCAGCTTCCAGGGCCTACTAAATGAGCGGTACTTC.

The CDR3 spells CASSIETANYGYTF. The CDR3 DNA follows: TGTGCCAGTAGTATTGAGACAGCTAACTATGGCTACACCTTC. This sequence joins TRBV19 and TRBJ1-2, with D possibly being TRBD1 (5 bases). CDR1 and CDR2 (germline): LNHDA, SQIVND (reference sequence). This CDR3 contains 14 residues. V lost 3 bases, J lost 0 bases, and 8 bases lay in between.

The table lists this clonotype with many counts. The chain recombines TRBV29-1 with TRBJ2-7; unclear D gene. The germline gives CDR1 SQVTM, CDR2 ANQGSEA. This CDR3 spans 13 amino acids. Trimming removed 8 bases from V and 0 bases from J, with 14 bases in between. The CDR3 protein is CSPRRLDSYEQYF. The CDR3 DNA sequence: TGCAGCCCCCGTCGGCTAGACTCCTACGAGCAGTACTTC.

V is TRBV28 and J is TRBJ1-5, with a weak D call TRBD1 (6 bases). This CDR3 comprises 15 residues. Germline V lookup: CDR1 MDHEN, CDR2 SYDVKM. With 6 bases removed from V and 2 bases from J, the gap between germline ends came to 14 bases. CDR3 loop: CASSPTGWGNQPQHF. DNA of the CDR3: TGTGCCAGCAGCCCCACAGGGTGGGGCAATCAGCCCCAGCATTTT.